This record concerns one TCR beta chain sequence. Its antigen remains unknown. This sample's treatment: oral pan-JAK inhibitor, 5-10 mg twice daily. V was pared by 7 bases and J by 5 bases, with 2 bases of the junction left unmatched. Germline CDR1 reads MNHEY; CDR2 reads SVGAGI. The CDR3 length is 13 residues. These data belong to a study of CD8+ T cells in alopecia areata. Study in general: At a dose of 5 to 10 mg twice daily, oral tofacitinib was given to treated patients.

As the sequencing template, cDNA was produced by extracting RNA and reverse transcribing it. Here immunoSEQ multiplex PCR was the method, and the copy in TCRdb shows in-frame clones only, minus some. The sample contains some 120,000 clones, about 60% of which appear only once. The study's findings and limits: Patients displayed less clarity in TCR sharing than mice, a finding possibly related to HLA. Many expanded lesional clones persisted during tofacitinib (in both scalp and blood).

This sequence was found in a human donor with alopecia areata. This chain links TRBV6-5 with TRBJ2-7; TRBD2 aligns across 13 bases. The sample was CD8+ T cells sorted from blood, taken at week 24, from a patient treated with tofacitinib. CDR3 sequence: CASIGTSGDEQYF. Here the CDR3 DNA reads TGTGCCAGCATAGGGACTAGCGGGGACGAGCAGTACTTC.